The rows below give T cell receptor beta chains drawn from one sample of a study of control samples from healthy donors and cancer patients. Sequencing was performed with immunoSEQ multiplex PCR; in TCRdb, only in-frame clones are kept and a portion is missing. This table has about 170,000 clones, just over 85% appearing once. Material: blood. These TCRs come from a woman in her thirties in good health. The CDR3 runs from the conserved cysteine through the conserved F or W. The order of the fields is D gene, clone size, V gene, J gene, CDR3 DNA, CDR3 protein. D genes are given only for firm matches. Only some rows state a clone size, as once, few, many or a class for expanded clones.

D gene: TRBD1; clone size: -; V gene: TRBV9; J gene: TRBJ1-1; CDR3 DNA: TGTGCCAGCAGCCCCAGGGGGACCATGAACACTGAAGCTTTCTTT; CDR3 protein: CASSPRGTMNTEAFF
D gene: TRBD1; clone size: -; V gene: TRBV5-6; J gene: TRBJ1-1; CDR3 DNA: TGTGCCAGCAGCTTGTTGGACAGGGGAGACACTGAAGCTTTCTTT; CDR3 protein: CASSLLDRGDTEAFF
D gene: -; clone size: -; V gene: TRBV3-1/TRBV3-2; J gene: TRBJ2-3; CDR3 DNA: TGTGCCAGCAGCCAAGATCACGCCCCCACAGATACGCAGTATTTT; CDR3 protein: CASSQDHAPTDTQYF
D gene: -; clone size: -; V gene: TRBV5-4; J gene: TRBJ2-1; CDR3 DNA: TGTGCCAGCAGCCCCTGGGGGGCTACCGACTCCTACAATGAGCAGTTCTTC; CDR3 protein: CASSPWGATDSYNEQFF
D gene: -; clone size: -; V gene: TRBV2; J gene: TRBJ1-2; CDR3 DNA: TGTGCCAGCAGTGATTCCAGCAACTATGGCTACACCTTC; CDR3 protein: CASSDSSNYGYTF
D gene: TRBD2; clone size: -; V gene: TRBV24-1; J gene: TRBJ2-3; CDR3 DNA: TGTGCCACCAGTGACCCTAACAGACTAGCGGGAGACGACCCAGATACGCAGTATTTT; CDR3 protein: CATSDPNRLAGDDPDTQYF
D gene: -; clone size: few; V gene: TRBV28; J gene: TRBJ2-5; CDR3 DNA: TGTGCCAGCAGCCCCCCGGCAGAGGGGTACCAAGAGACCCAGTACTTC; CDR3 protein: CASSPPAEGYQETQYF
D gene: TRBD2; clone size: -; V gene: TRBV29-1; J gene: TRBJ2-7; CDR3 DNA: TGCAGCGTTGAAGTCTGGACTAGCGGGAGGGGAAGCTACGAGCAGTACTTC; CDR3 protein: CSVEVWTSGRGSYEQYF
D gene: -; clone size: -; V gene: TRBV7-9; J gene: TRBJ1-1; CDR3 DNA: TGTGCCAGCAGCCGAGTGCGGGGTTGGGACACTGAAGCTTTCTTT; CDR3 protein: CASSRVRGWDTEAFF
D gene: TRBD1; clone size: -; V gene: TRBV28; J gene: TRBJ1-2; CDR3 DNA: TGTGCCAGCAGCGCTCCCCCGGGACAGGGTACCTATGGCTACACCTTC; CDR3 protein: CASSAPPGQGTYGYTF
D gene: -; clone size: few; V gene: TRBV6-5; J gene: TRBJ1-2; CDR3 DNA: TGTGCCAGCAGGCCAACCGGACAGAACTATGGCTACACCTTC; CDR3 protein: CASRPTGQNYGYTF
D gene: -; clone size: -; V gene: TRBV29-1; J gene: TRBJ2-3; CDR3 DNA: TGCAGCGTTGAGGGTAGCGGAACAGATACGCAGTATTTT; CDR3 protein: CSVEGSGTDTQYF
D gene: TRBD1; clone size: -; V gene: TRBV6-5; J gene: TRBJ1-1; CDR3 DNA: TGTGCCAGCGGACAGGGGGCCGGGTACGGCACTGAAGCTTTCTTT; CDR3 protein: CASGQGAGYGTEAFF
D gene: -; clone size: once; V gene: TRBV6-4; J gene: TRBJ1-5; CDR3 DNA: TGTGCCAAACCCCGGTGGGGGCGAAATCAGCCCCAGCATTTT; CDR3 protein: CAKPRWGRNQPQHF
D gene: TRBD1; clone size: -; V gene: TRBV10-3; J gene: TRBJ1-5; CDR3 DNA: TGTGCCATCAGTCTAACAGGGGCAAGCAATCAGCCCCAGCATTTT; CDR3 protein: CAISLTGASNQPQHF
D gene: -; clone size: -; V gene: TRBV6-1; J gene: TRBJ1-4; CDR3 DNA: TGTGCCAGCAGTGAAGCATCCAGGGTTCGCGAAAAACTGTTTTTT; CDR3 protein: CASSEASRVREKLFF
D gene: -; clone size: once; V gene: TRBV19; J gene: TRBJ1-1; CDR3 DNA: TGTGCCAGTAGTGGAGTATTGAACACTGAAGCTTTCTTT; CDR3 protein: CASSGVLNTEAFF
D gene: TRBD1; clone size: -; V gene: TRBV5-1; J gene: TRBJ1-1; CDR3 DNA: TGCGCCAGCAGCTTAGGGGACAGATTAATGAACACTGAAGCTTTCTTT; CDR3 protein: CASSLGDRLMNTEAFF
D gene: TRBD2; clone size: -; V gene: TRBV16; J gene: TRBJ2-7; CDR3 DNA: TGTGCCAGCAGCTTTCGACTAGCGGGCACTTCCTACGAGCAGTACTTC; CDR3 protein: CASSFRLAGTSYEQYF
D gene: -; clone size: -; V gene: TRBV6-6; J gene: TRBJ1-1; CDR3 DNA: TGTGCCAGCAGCCCCGCAGGGCAGGGCACTGAAGCTTTCTTT; CDR3 protein: CASSPAGQGTEAFF